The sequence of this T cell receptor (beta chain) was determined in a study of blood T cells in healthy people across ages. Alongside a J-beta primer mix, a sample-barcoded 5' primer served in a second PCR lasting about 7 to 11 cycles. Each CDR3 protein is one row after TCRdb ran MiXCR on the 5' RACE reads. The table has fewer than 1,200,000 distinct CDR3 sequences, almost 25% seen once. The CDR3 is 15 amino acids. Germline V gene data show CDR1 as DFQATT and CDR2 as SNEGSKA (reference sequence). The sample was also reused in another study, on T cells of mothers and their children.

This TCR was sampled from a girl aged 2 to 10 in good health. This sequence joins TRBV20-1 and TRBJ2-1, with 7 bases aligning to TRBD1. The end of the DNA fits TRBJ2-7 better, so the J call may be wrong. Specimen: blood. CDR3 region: CSARDRDWGSYEQYF. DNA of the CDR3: TGCAGTGCCCGAGACAGGGATTGGGGCTCCTACGAGCAGTACTTC.